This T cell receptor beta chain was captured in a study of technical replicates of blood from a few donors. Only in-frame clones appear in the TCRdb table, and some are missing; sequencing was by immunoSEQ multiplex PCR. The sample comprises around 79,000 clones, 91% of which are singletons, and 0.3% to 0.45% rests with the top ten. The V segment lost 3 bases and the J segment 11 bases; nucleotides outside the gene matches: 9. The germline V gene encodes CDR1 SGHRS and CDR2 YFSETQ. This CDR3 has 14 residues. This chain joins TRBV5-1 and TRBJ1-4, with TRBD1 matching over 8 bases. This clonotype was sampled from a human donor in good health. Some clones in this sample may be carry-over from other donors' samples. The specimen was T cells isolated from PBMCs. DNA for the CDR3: TGCGCCAGCAGCTCGACAGGGGAAGGGTGGAAACTGTTTTTT. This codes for CASSSTGEGWKLFF.